The next 6 T cell receptor beta chains were all read from a single sample in a study of shared clonotypes between healthy human individuals. The repertoire was sequenced with immunoSEQ multiplex PCR; TCRdb's copy has only in-frame clones and lacks some. The table shows a few million clones, with 80% to 95% occurring only once. The sample taken for sequencing was naive CD4+ T cells from PBMCs. Stated subset: CD45RA+ positively selected. These receptor sequences come from a man aged 18 to 29 in good health. Some clones in this sample may be carry-over from other donors' samples.

The chain links TRBV5-4 to TRBJ1-2; TRBD1 is a possible D gene (6 bases). CDR1 and CDR2 (germline): SGHNT, YYREEE (reference sequence). V was shortened by 4 bases and J by 6 bases, with 22 bases between the two germline ends. This CDR3 spans 16 amino acids. CDR3: CASSMRGGSASHGYTF. DNA of the CDR3: TGTGCCAGCAGCATGAGGGGGGGGTCGGCCTCCCATGGCTACACCTTC.

The V and J genes are TRBV30 and TRBJ1-2; no firm D call. The CDR3 is 12 amino acids. Trimming stripped 2 bases from V and 8 bases from J, with 12 bases between. The germline gives CDR1 GTSNPN, CDR2 SVGIG (reference sequence). The CDR3 coding sequence is TGTGCCTGGAGTTTGGAGGTAGTCGGCTACACCTTC. It yields the protein CAWSLEVVGYTF.

This clone has a single count. This chain connects TRBV15 to TRBJ2-7; 7 bases match TRBD1. In germline, CDR1 is LNHNV, CDR2 YYDKDF (reference sequence). J was trimmed by 3 bases and V by 4 bases; bases with no gene match: 12. The length of the CDR3 is 16 residues. The CDR3 reads CATSTIRVGQRYEQYF. The CDR3 DNA is TGTGCCACCAGCACCATAAGGGTGGGACAGCGCTACGAGCAGTACTTC.

The J gene is TRBJ1-2, the V gene TRBV5-6; 8 bases agree with TRBD1. V shed 2 bases, J shed 4 bases, and the junction held 4 bases outside the gene matches. The CDR3 runs 14 residues. Germline CDR1 reads SGHDT; CDR2 reads YYEEEE. CDR3 DNA: TGTGCCAGCAGCTTCGGGACAGGCTCCTATGGCTACACCTTC. Amino acid sequence: CASSFGTGSYGYTF.

This clone was recorded once. The J gene is TRBJ1-5, the V gene TRBV9, with D unresolved. The germline V gene has CDR1 SGDLS and CDR2 YYNGEE. The germline V and J ends were trimmed by 0 bases and 7 bases, with 14 bases remaining between them. The CDR3 is made up of 15 amino acids. CDR3 coding DNA: TGTGCCAGCAGCGTAGCTGGGAGGGTTGGGCAGCCCCAGCATTTT. Translating it yields CASSVAGRVGQPQHF.

This clone has a single count. The same CDR3 arises from other DNA sequences in this sample as well. The gene calls are TRBV6-5 and TRBJ1-2; D remains unclear. The germline V gene has CDR1 MNHEY and CDR2 SVGAGI. V lost 0 bases to trimming and J lost 6 bases, with 5 bases between them. This CDR3 has 12 residues. CDR3 amino acids: CASSYSGHGYTF. The CDR3, as DNA: TGTGCCAGCAGTTACTCGGGTCATGGCTACACCTTC.